Listed here is a single TCR beta chain. Its antigen is unknown. Researchers prepared the TRB cDNA libraries using 5' RACE with UMI labels. TCRdb re-called the 5' RACE reads and gives one entry per CDR3 protein, without DNA. This sample carries approximately 47,000 distinct CDR3 sequences, with 2% to 3% going to the ten biggest clones. The data were taken from a study of CXCR3-negative and CXCR3-positive naive CD8 T cells. Germline loops: CDR1 MDHEN, CDR2 SYDVKM. CDR3 length equals 14 residues. The study's findings and limits: The TRBV-TRBJ usage of naive CXCR3-negative and CXCR3-positive cells was similar, but that of memory cells differed. Comparably high diversity was seen in both naive subsets, and much lower diversity in memory CD8+ cells. Naive CXCR3-positive cells had TRB CDR3s more hydrophobic than those of CXCR3-negative naive cells. It was found that naive subsets had comparable surface CD5, and TCR strength was inferred from TRB CDR3 properties.

V is TRBV28 and J is TRBJ2-3; without DNA, the TCRdb call of TRBD1 cannot be checked. Sequenced sample: naive CXCR3- CD8+ T cells from blood. Subset here: CD45RO-CCR7+CD27+CD95- naive CD8+ T cells lacking CXCR3 (TNR3-). This TCR was sampled from a human donor in good health. Some clones in this sample may be carry-over from other donors' samples. The CDR3 protein is CASSIARGVHTQYF. Based on the CDR3 plus reference TRBV28 and TRBJ2-3, the full variable domain is DVKVTQSSRYLVKRTGEKVFLECVQDMDHENMFWYRQDPGLGLRLIYFSYDVKMKEKGDIPEGYSVSREKKERFSLILESASTNQTSMYLCASSIARGVHTQYFGPGTRLTVL.